These T cell receptor beta chains were read from a single sample in a study of human T cells and chemical hapten exposure. Using its own MiXCR run on the RACE reads, TCRdb lists one record per CDR3 protein. The profile shows some 90,000 distinct CDR3 sequences, approximately 9% of them singletons. The sequencing used whole blood, collected in connection with sensitization to the hapten diphenylcyclopropenone (DPC). Every receptor here comes from a man aged 35-49 years with alopecia areata. Some clones in this sample may be carry-over from other donors' samples. CDR3s include the opening cysteine and the closing phenylalanine or tryptophan. The D gene is left open where the match is weak. Expanded clones get a size class; other rows say once, few or many, or leave the size out.

v_gene,j_gene,d_gene,abundance,len,CDR3nt,CDR3aa
TRBV6-2/TRBV6-3,TRBJ1-5,NA,many,13,TGTGCCAGCAGACGACAGGTCCGGCAGCCCCAGCATTTT,CASRRQVRQPQHF
TRBV15,TRBJ1-4,TRBD1,many,14,TGTGCCACCAGCAGAACAGGGGGCGGTGAAAAACTGTTTTTT,CATSRTGGGEKLFF
TRBV10-2,TRBJ2-3,TRBD2,many,16,TGCGCCAGCAGTGAGTCTAGCGGGAGCAGCACAGATACGCAGTATTTT,CASSESSGSSTDTQYF
TRBV19,TRBJ1-5,NA,NA,15,TGTGCCAGTAGTCCCGACAGGAATAGCAATCAGCCCCAGCATTTT,CASSPDRNSNQPQHF
TRBV29-1,TRBJ2-1,NA,many,14,TGCAGCGTTGCAACGAGGGTTGGCTACAATGAGCAGTTCTTC,CSVATRVGYNEQFF
TRBV7-2,TRBJ2-5,TRBD1,NA,16,TGTGCCAGCAGCTTAGGGCGTAGACAGGGGTTAGAGACCCAGTACTTC,CASSLGRRQGLETQYF
TRBV11-2,TRBJ1-2,NA,many,13,TGTGCCAGCAGCTTAGGGGTTAACTATGGCTACACCTTC,CASSLGVNYGYTF
TRBV7-9,TRBJ2-4,TRBD1,NA,17,TGTGCCGGCAGCTTATCCGGGGGACAGGGCGTCCCAAACATTCAGTACTTC,CAGSLSGGQGVPNIQYF
TRBV20-1,TRBJ2-7,NA,many,12,TGCAGTGCTACCGGGACAAGCTACGAGCAGTACTTC,CSATGTSYEQYF
TRBV7-9,TRBJ2-3,TRBD2,few,16,TGTGCCAGCAGCTTAGCGGGACTAGGTACAATGTATACGCAGTATTTT,CASSLAGLGTMYTQYF
TRBV2,TRBJ2-4,NA,few,13,TGTGCCAGCATCAGCGGCTGGTCGGGCATTCAGTACTTC,CASISGWSGIQYF
TRBV6-5,TRBJ2-2,TRBD2,few,15,TGTGCCAGCAGTCTTCGCGGGGGGAACACCGGGGAGCTGTTTTTT,CASSLRGGNTGELFF
TRBV6-5,TRBJ1-6,NA,many,19,TGTGCCAGCAGTTACTTGGGACAAGGGATCGGCTCCTATAATTCACCCCTCCACTTT,CASSYLGQGIGSYNSPLHF
TRBV20-1,TRBJ2-4,NA,many,14,TGCAGTGCCACCCAAGACAGGCGGAAAAACATTCAGTACTTC,CSATQDRRKNIQYF
TRBV20-1,TRBJ2-7,NA,many,15,TGCAGTGCTAGGCACCTCGGTCAGGCTGCCGCCGAGCAGTACTTC,CSARHLGQAAAEQYF
TRBV12-3/TRBV12-4,TRBJ2-3,TRBD2,few,18,TGTGCCAGCAGTTCCCCCCCGGGGACTAGCGGGAGTTTTGATACGCAGTATTTT,CASSSPPGTSGSFDTQYF
TRBV5-1,TRBJ2-3,TRBD2,many,14,TGCGCCAGCAGCTTACTAGCGGGACAAGATACGCAGTATTTT,CASSLLAGQDTQYF
TRBV7-3,TRBJ2-1,NA,many,17,TGTGCCAGCAGCTTAACAGGGGGGCTAGCGTCCTACAATGAGCAGTTCTTC,CASSLTGGLASYNEQFF
TRBV7-8,TRBJ1-3,NA,many,15,TGTGCCACCGGGGGCCGGGGGTCCTCTGGAAACACCATATATTTT,CATGGRGSSGNTIYF
TRBV20-1,TRBJ1-1,NA,NA,17,TGCAGTGCTAGAGATTCCCGGGAAGGGTTAGCGGACACTGAAGCTTTCTTT,CSARDSREGLADTEAFF
TRBV20-1,TRBJ2-3,NA,NA,15,TGCAGTGCTAGGAGCCTAGCTCACAGCACAGATACGCAGTATTTT,CSARSLAHSTDTQYF
TRBV9,TRBJ2-3,TRBD2,many,18,TGTGCCAGCAGCGTAGCTACGACTAGCGGGAGGGTCACAGATACGCAGTATTTT,CASSVATTSGRVTDTQYF